The sequence of this T cell receptor (beta chain) was determined in a study of T cell repertoires in cytomegalovirus infection. General study points: CMV-specific TCR beta clonotypes restricted by HLA-C were the ones dominating the ex vivo response.

Germline V gene lookup returns CDR1 ENHRY and CDR2 SYGVKD. Trimming shortened V by 6 bases and J by 5 bases, and 16 bases separated the two germline ends. This CDR3 region has 14 residues. This clonotype was counted at least ten times. The antigen is unknown. TCRdb itself ran the reads through MiXCR, one entry per CDR3 protein. The table has approximately 240,000 distinct CDR3 sequences, approximately 13% seen once. Material for sequencing was PBMCs. V gene TRBV10-3 combines with J gene TRBJ2-5, with D unclear. This TCR came from a human donor in good health (CMV status not recorded). Some clones in this sample may be carry-over from other donors' samples. CDR3 amino acids: CAISPESLEETQYF. CDR3 bases: TGTGCCATCAGCCCGGAGAGTCTCGAGGAGACCCAGTACTTC.